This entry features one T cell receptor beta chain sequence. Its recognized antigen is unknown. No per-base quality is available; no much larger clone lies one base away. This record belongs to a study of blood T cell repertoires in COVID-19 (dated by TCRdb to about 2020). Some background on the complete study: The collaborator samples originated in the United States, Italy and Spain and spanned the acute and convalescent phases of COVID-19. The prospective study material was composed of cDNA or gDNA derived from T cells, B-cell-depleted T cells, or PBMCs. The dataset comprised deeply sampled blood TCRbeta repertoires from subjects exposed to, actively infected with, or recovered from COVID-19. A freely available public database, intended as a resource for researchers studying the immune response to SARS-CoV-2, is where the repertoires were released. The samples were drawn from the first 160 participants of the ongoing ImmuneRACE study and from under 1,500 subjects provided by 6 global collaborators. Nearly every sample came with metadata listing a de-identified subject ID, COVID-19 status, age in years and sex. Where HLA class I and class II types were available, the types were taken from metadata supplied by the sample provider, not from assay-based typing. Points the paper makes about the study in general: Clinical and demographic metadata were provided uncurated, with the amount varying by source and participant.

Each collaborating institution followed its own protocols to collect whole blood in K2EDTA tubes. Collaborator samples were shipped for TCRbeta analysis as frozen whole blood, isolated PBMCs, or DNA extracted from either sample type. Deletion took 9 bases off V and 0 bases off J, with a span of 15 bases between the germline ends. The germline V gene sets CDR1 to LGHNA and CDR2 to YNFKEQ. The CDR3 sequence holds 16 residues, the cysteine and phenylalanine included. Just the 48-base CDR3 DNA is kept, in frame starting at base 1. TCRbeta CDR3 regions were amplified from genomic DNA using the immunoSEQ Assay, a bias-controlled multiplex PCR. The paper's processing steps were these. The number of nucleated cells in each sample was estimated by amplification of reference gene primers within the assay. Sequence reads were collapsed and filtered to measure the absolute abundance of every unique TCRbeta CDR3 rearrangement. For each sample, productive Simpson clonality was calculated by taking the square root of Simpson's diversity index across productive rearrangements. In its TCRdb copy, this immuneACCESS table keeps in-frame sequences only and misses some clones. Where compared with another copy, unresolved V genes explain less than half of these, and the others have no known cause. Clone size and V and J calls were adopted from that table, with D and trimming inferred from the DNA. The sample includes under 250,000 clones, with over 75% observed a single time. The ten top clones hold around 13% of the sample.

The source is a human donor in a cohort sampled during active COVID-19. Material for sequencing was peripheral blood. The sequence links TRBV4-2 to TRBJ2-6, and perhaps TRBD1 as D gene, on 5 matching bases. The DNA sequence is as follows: TGTGCCAGTGCGGCCCAGGGCCCCTCTGGGGCCAACGTCCTGACTTTC. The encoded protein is CASAAQGPSGANVLTF.